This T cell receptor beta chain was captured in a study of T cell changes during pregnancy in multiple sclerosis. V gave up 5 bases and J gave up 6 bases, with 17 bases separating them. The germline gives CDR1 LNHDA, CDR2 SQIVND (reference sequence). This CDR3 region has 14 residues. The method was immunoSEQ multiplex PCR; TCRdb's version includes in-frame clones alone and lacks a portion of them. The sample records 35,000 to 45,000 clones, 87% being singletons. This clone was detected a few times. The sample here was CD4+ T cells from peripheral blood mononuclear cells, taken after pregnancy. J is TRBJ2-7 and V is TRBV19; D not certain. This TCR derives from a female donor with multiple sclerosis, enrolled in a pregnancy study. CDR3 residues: CASSVSPLVGEQYF. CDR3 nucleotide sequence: TGTGCCAGTAGTGTATCCCCTCTCGTCGGCGAGCAGTACTTC.